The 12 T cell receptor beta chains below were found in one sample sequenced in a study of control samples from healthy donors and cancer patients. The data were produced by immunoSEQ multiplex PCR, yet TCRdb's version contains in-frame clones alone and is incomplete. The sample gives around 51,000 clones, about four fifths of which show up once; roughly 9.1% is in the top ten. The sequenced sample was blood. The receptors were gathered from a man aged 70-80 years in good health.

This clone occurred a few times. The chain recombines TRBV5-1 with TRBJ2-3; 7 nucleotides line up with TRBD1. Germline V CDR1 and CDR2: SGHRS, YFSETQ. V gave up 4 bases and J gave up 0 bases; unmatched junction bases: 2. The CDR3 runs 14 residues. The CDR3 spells CASSPTGSTDTQYF. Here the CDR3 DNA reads TGCGCCAGCAGCCCGACAGGGAGCACAGATACGCAGTATTTT.

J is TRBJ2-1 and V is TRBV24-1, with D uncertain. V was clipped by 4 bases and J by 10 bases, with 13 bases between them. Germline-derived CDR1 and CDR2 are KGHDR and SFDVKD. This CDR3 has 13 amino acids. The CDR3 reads CATSEYDRVEQFF. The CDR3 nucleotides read TGTGCCACCAGTGAGTACGACCGGGTCGAGCAGTTCTTC.

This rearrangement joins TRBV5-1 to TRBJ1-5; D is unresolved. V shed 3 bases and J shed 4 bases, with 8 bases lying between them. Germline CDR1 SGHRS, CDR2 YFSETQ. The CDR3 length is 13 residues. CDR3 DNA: TGCGCCAGCAGCTCGGGCCCGAATCAGCCCCAGCATTTT. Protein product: CASSSGPNQPQHF.

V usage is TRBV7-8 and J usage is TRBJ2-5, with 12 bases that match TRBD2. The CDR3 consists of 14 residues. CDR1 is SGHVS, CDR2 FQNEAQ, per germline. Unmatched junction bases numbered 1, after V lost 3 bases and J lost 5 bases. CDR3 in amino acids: CASSFGTSGETQYF. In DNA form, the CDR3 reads TGTGCCAGCAGCTTCGGGACTAGCGGGGAGACCCAGTACTTC.

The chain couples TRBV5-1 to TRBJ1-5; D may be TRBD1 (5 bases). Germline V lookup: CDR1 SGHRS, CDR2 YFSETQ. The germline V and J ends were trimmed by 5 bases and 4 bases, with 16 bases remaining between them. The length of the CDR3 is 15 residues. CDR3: CASREGWGGNQPQHF. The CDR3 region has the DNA TGCGCCAGCAGAGAGGGGTGGGGCGGAAATCAGCCCCAGCATTTT.

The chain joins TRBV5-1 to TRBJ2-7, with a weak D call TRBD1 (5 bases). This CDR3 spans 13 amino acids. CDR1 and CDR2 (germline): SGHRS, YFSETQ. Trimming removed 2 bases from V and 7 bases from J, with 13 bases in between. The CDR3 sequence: CASSFDTGREQYF. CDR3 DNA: TGCGCCAGCAGCTTTGATACAGGTCGGGAGCAGTACTTC.

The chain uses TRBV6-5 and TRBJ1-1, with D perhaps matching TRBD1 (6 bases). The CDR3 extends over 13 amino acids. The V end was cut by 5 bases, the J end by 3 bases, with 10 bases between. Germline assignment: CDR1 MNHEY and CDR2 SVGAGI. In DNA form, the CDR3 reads TGTGCCAGCAGTATACAGGGTTACACTGAAGCTTTCTTT. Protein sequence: CASSIQGYTEAFF.

The CDR3 nucleotides are TGTGCCAGTAGTATAGCGGGGCGGGGAGACTCACCCCTCCACTTT. It encodes CASSIAGRGDSPLHF. J is TRBJ1-6 and V is TRBV19; D possibly corresponds to TRBD1 (5 bases). Per the germline V gene, CDR1 is LNHDA and CDR2 is SQIVND (reference sequence). V lost 1 base to trimming and J lost 10 bases, with 14 bases between them. The CDR3 loop spans 15 amino acids.

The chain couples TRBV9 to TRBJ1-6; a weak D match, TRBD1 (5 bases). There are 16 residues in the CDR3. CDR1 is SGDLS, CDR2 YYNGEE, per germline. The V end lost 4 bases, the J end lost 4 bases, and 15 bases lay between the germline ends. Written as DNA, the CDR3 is TGTGCCAGCAGCTCACAGGCTACACCATATAATTCACCCCTCCACTTT. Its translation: CASSSQATPYNSPLHF.

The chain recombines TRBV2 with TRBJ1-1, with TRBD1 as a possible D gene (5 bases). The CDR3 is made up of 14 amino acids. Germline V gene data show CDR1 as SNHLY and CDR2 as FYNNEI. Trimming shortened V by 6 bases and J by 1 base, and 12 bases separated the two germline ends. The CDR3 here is CASRDETGNTEAFF. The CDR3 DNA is TGTGCCAGCAGGGACGAAACAGGGAACACTGAAGCTTTCTTT.

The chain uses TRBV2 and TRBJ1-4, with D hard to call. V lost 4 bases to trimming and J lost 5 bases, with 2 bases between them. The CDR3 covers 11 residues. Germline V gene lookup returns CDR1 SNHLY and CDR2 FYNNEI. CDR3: CASSVNEKLFF. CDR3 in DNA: TGTGCCAGCAGTGTAAATGAAAAACTGTTTTTT.

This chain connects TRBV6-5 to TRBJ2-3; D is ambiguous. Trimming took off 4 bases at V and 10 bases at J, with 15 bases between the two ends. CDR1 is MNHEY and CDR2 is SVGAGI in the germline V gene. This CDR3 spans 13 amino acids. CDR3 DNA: TGTGCCAGCAGTTCCCCATCTAGAGAGGCGCAGTATTTT. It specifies CASSSPSREAQYF.